The clone carrying this TCR beta chain occurred many times. Its antigen is as yet unknown. Time point: persistent/refractory GD, antithyroid drugs over 5 years with positive TRAb. The authors made the TCR library using RNA they extracted from PBMCs. Graves' disease diagnoses used American Thyroid Association guidelines. This sample stems from a study of regulatory T cells in long-lasting Graves disease. For the study at large: Over 5 years of antithyroid drugs plus positive TSH receptor antibodies defined persistent Graves' disease.

Investigators prepared the TCR beta libraries by applying iRepertoire HTBI primers and Arm-PCR of CDR3 regions. TCRdb itself ran the multiplex PCR reads through MiXCR, one entry per CDR3 protein. This table holds a few hundred thousand distinct CDR3 sequences, 20% to 25% found once. Study-wide findings and caveats: When disease was persistent, TRBV28, TRBJ1-2 and TRBJ2-5 were the favored segments. Persistent patients shared more public clonotypes (about 2,800) than newly diagnosed patients (966).

Trimming took 6 bases from V and 0 from J; bases not matched to a gene: 8. The CDR3 has 15 amino acids. CDR1 and CDR2 from the germline V gene are MNHNS and SASEGT. The source material was peripheral blood mononuclear cells (PBMCs), sampled when the disease was refractory, from a patient treated with antithyroid drugs. The chain combines TRBV6-1 with TRBJ2-7; the match to TRBD1 covers 7 bases. This receptor was obtained from a female donor with Graves disease. The CDR3 DNA reads TGTGCCAGCAGCCTGGGGACAGTTAGCTCCTACGAGCAGTACTTC. This sequence encodes CASSLGTVSSYEQYF.